This entry features one T cell receptor (beta chain) sequence. No antigen is known for it. This entry is derived from a study of shared clonotypes between healthy human individuals. V was pared by 4 bases and J by 2 bases, with 4 bases between. The CDR3 length is 12 residues. Germline CDR1 SGHVS, CDR2 FQNEAQ. The data were produced by immunoSEQ multiplex PCR, yet TCRdb's version contains in-frame clones alone and is incomplete. The data contain 75,000 to 100,000 clones, around 47% of them singletons. The study's findings and limits: Apart from blood, nothing was sampled; tissue repertoires likely differ.

All donors qualified as healthy HIV-negative adults and had experienced no recent acute infections or vaccinations. The sample comprised PBMCs. The genes are TRBV7-8 and TRBJ2-3; D unresolved. This sequence was found in a woman between 40 and 50 years old in good health. Some clones in this sample may be carry-over from other donors' samples. CDR3 in amino acids: CASSYPTDTQYF. For the CDR3, the DNA is TGTGCCAGCAGCTACCCCACAGATACGCAGTATTTT.